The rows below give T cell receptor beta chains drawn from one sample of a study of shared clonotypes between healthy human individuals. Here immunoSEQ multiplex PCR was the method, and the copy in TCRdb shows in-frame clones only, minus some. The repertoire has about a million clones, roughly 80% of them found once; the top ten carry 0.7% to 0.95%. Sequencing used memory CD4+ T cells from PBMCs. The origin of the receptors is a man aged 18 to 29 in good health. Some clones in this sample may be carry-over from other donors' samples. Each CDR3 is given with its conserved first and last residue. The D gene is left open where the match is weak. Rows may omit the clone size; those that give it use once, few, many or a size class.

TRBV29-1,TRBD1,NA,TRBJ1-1,TGCAGCGTTGCCCAGGGGGCGAACACTGAAGCTTTCTTT,CSVAQGANTEAFF
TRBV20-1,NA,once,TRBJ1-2,TGCAGTGCTAGTCCCTATGGCTACACCTTC,CSASPYGYTF
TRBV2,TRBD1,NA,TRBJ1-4,TGTGCCAGCAGCAGGGGGCCGGGTGAAAAACTGTTTTTT,CASSRGPGEKLFF
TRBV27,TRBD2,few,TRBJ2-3,TGTGCCAGCAGTTTCCGGACTAGCGGGAGGTATACGCAGTATTTT,CASSFRTSGRYTQYF
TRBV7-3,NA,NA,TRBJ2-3,TGTGCCAGCAGCTTAAGGGCCGGCTACACAGATACGCAGTATTTT,CASSLRAGYTDTQYF
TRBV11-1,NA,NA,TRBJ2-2,TGTGCCAGCAGCTATGACAGAGCTAACACCGGGGAGCTGTTTTTT,CASSYDRANTGELFF
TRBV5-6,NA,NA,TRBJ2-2,TGTGCCAGCAGACCCCAGGTATGGGGGTCGGCCGGGGAGCTGTTTTTT,CASRPQVWGSAGELFF
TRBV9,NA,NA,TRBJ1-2,TGTGCCAGCAGCGTAGGGGGTGGTCGCTACACCTTC,CASSVGGGRYTF
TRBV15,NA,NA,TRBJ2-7,TGTGCCACCACTAAGGGCGGGTCCTACGAGCAGTACTTC,CATTKGGSYEQYF
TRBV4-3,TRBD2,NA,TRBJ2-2,TGCGCCAGCAGCCCTAATGCGGGGGGGCCCGTGAACACCGGGGAGCTGTTTTTT,CASSPNAGGPVNTGELFF
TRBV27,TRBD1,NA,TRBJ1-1,TGTGCCAGCAGTCCATGGGCAGGGGGGAACACTGAAGCTTTCTTT,CASSPWAGGNTEAFF
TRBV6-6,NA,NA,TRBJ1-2,TGTGCCAGCAGTTACGATTGGGGCGAACACTATGGCTACACCTTC,CASSYDWGEHYGYTF
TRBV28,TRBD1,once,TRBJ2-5,TGTGCCAGCAGAACCAGGGGGCGAGAGACCCAGTACTTC,CASRTRGRETQYF
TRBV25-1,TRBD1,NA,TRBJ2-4,TGTGCCAGCAGTGCCCGGACAGGGGGGTTTTCCAAAAACATTCAGTACTTC,CASSARTGGFSKNIQYF
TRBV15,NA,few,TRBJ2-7,TGTGCCACCAGCATCGACAGGTCCTACGAGCAGTACTTC,CATSIDRSYEQYF
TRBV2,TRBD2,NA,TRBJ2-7,TGTGCCAGCAGGAAGACTAGCGGGAGTCGGAAGGGGCGCTACGAGCAGTACTTC,CASRKTSGSRKGRYEQYF
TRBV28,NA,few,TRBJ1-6,TGTGCCAGCGGTTCCCGTTTTAACTTT,CASGSRFNF
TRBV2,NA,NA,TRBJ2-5,TGTGCCAGCACCGCAGGGGAGGGAGAGACCCAGTACTTC,CASTAGEGETQYF
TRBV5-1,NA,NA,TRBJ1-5,TGCGCCAGCAGCCCGACAGGCGGGGATCAGCCCCAGCATTTT,CASSPTGGDQPQHF
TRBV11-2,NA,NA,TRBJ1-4,TGTGCCAGCAGCTTACAGGCGGGGGATGAAAAACTGTTTTTT,CASSLQAGDEKLFF
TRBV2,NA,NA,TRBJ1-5,TGTGCTCCCAACCCCCCTTATAGCAATCAGCCCCAGCATTTT,CAPNPPYSNQPQHF
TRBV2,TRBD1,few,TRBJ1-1,TGTGCCAGCAGGTTGACAGGGGCGGAAGCTTTCTTT,CASRLTGAEAFF
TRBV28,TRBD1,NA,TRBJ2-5,TGTGCCAGCAGGCTACAGGGGACGGAGACCCAGTACTTC,CASRLQGTETQYF
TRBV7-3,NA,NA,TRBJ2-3,TGTGCCAGCAGCTTACATTCGGGCGTTATTAGTACGCAGTATTTT,CASSLHSGVISTQYF
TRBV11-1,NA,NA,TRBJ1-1,TGTGCCAGCAGTTCGAGTAGGGCCGTGGGAGCTTTCTTT,CASSSSRAVGAFF
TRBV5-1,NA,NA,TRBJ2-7,TGCGCCAGCAGCTTGGCCTTTGACGAGCAGTACTTC,CASSLAFDEQYF
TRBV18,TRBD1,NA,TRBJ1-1,TGTGCCAGCTCACAGGACAGGGGGAATTTGGCTTTCTTT,CASSQDRGNLAFF
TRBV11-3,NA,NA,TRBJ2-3,TGTGCCAGCAGCTTAGGAACGGGAGAGATTACAGATACGCAGTATTTT,CASSLGTGEITDTQYF
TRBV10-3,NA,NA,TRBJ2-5,TGTGCCATCAGTCCCAGGGGGGACCAAGAGACCCAGTACTTC,CAISPRGDQETQYF
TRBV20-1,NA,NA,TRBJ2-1,TGCAGTGCTAGAGAAGACGCTGAGCAGTTCTTC,CSAREDAEQFF
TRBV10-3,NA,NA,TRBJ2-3,TGTGCCATCAGTGAGCCCAGGGTTCGGACGGATACGCAGTATTTT,CAISEPRVRTDTQYF
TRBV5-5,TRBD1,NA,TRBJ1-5,TGTGCCAGCAGCCTTATACAGGGGAGCAATCAGCCCCAGCATTTT,CASSLIQGSNQPQHF
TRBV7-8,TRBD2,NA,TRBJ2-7,TGTGCCAGCAGCCCTGGGGGAGCGGGAGAACGGCAGTACTTC,CASSPGGAGERQYF
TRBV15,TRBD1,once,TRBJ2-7,TGTGCCACCAGCAGAGATGGACAGGGGAACTACGAGCAGTACTTC,CATSRDGQGNYEQYF
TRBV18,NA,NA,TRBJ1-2,TGTGCCAGCTCACCTGCAGAGTATGGCTACACCTTC,CASSPAEYGYTF
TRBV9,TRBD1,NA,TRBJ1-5,TGTGCCAGCAGCGTTACCGGGACAGCTACTCAGCCCCAGCATTTT,CASSVTGTATQPQHF
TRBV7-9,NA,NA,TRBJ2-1,TGTGCCAGCAGCTCCCCCGGGACTCGGATCAATGAGCAGTTCTTC,CASSSPGTRINEQFF
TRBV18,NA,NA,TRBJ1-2,TGTGCCAGCTCACCAGGGGGGAGCAGCTTTAACTATGGCTACACCTTC,CASSPGGSSFNYGYTF